This TCR beta chain came from a study of shared clonotypes between healthy human individuals (dated by TCRdb to the early 2020s). At the level of the whole study: A few men and two women, aged 18 to 49 years, made up the cohort. For each donor, three plates each were used for CD4 naive and CD4 memory, two plates were used for CD8 naive, and one plate was used for CD8 memory. To estimate repertoire size and how much clonotypes are shared between individuals, the study performed deep sequencing of blood TCR repertoires from roughly five healthy adults. Libraries were prepared and TCR repertoires were sequenced by different laboratories using diverse techniques, in order to increase sequencing depth and limit assay-specific biases. Between about 0.94 and 10 billion PBMCs per donor were obtained by leukapheresis.

CD8 naive samples were obtained by positive selection for CCR7 among CD45RO-negative cells, yielding a CD45RA+CCR7+ population from which TemRA cells were excluded. Healthy HIV-negative adults with no recently reported acute infections or vaccinations were included as donors. Every donor was a Caucasian adult living in Nashville, Tennessee, USA. Blood was obtained by leukapheresis, after which PBMCs were separated by Ficoll-Histopaque density gradient centrifugation and cryopreserved in liquid nitrogen vapor phase. Analytical flow cytometry was used to check the purity and quantity of each magnetically sorted T cell population. Genomic DNA was isolated from every sorted fraction and measured by UV absorbance on a Nanodrop 2000c. This clone has a single count. What this receptor recognizes is not known. No quality values exist for individual bases; no much larger clone is one base distant. The CDR3 runs 15 amino acids, cysteine and phenylalanine included. The entry retains the CDR3 DNA only, 45 bases that are in frame from base 1. CDR1 and CDR2 (MGHRA, YSYEKL) derive from the germline V gene. Trimming takes 2 bases off V and 5 bases off J; junction bases not matched to a gene: 2.

TCR CDR3 regions were amplified from genomic DNA by multiplex PCR using the deep immunoSEQ assay. Genomic DNA extracted from each cell subset was distributed evenly over all wells of several immunoSEQ 96-well plates, and each plate served as one replicate. For sorted subsets, each replicate PCR was loaded with around 200 ng genomic DNA, equivalent to 32,000 or so T cell genomes. Purified libraries were quantified with a Qubit 3.0 fluorometer, sized on a Bioanalyzer 2100, and re-quantified with the KAPA Library Quantification kit. Every immunoSEQ 96-well plate was sequenced on a separate single-read 150-cycle Illumina NextSeq 550 flow cell. The authors' analysis ran thus. The immunoSEQ output contained only junctional sequences without quality scores, so filtering could not match that applied to full-length reads. Sequences were annotated with PyIR, a Python wrapper for IgBLAST v1.9, and V/J genes and CDR3 were assigned using IMGT germline references. Reads were filtered out if the reads had weak V/J assignments (E-value above 1e-6), no CDR3, stop codons, out-of-frame junctions, or ambiguous translated residues. V3J clonotypes were defined by identical inferred V gene, J gene, and CDR3 amino acid sequence. Percentage overlap between repertoires was calculated by dividing the number of shared unique clonotypes by the size of the smaller repertoire. Three approaches were used to assess repertoire richness: RTK rarefaction, the Chao1 estimator, and Recon v2.1 estimates of unobserved clonotypes. For all TCRbeta clonotypes obtained by the gDNA method from a few donors, generation probabilities were computed with OLGA. TCRdb provides this immuneACCESS table in a form limited to in-frame rearrangements. Some clones are lacking; in checked studies, under half of them reflect an unresolved V gene, and why the rest are absent is not known. V, J and clone size are taken as reported in that table, and D and trimming were inferred from the DNA itself. The sample table contains under 1 million clones; only one count was recorded for 80% to 95% of them. Jointly, the top ten make up more than 20% of the sample.

The investigation overall reported the following: Larger estimated clonotype richness was generally found for naive subsets than for memory subsets. Sampling was limited to blood, and TCR repertoires in tissue likely differ from TCR repertoires in blood. Pairwise subsampling led to the expectation that sequencing depth would affect the degree of clonotype sharing among donors. Even with the large sequencing depth, rarefaction of the sorted-subset datasets indicated that sequencing was incomplete. Because the study included a small number of donors, the genetic and exposure-history diversity represented was limited. Higher generation probabilities were observed for clonotypes shared by all four sorted-subset donors than for non-shared clonotypes. About 5% of naive CD4, 3.5% of naive CD8, 2.3% of memory CD4, and 0.4% of memory CD8 clonotypes were shared across a handful of donors.

The sequenced material came from naive CD8+ T cells sorted from blood. What this sample's cell subset or site label stands for: CD45RA+CCR7+. The chain employs TRBV4-1 and TRBJ2-3; TRBD2 lines up with 12 middle nucleotides. The TCR comes from a man under 40 in good health. The sequenced DNA: TGCGCCAGCAGCCAACTAGCGGGGGGGGGAGATACGCAGTATTTT. Translated, this gives CASSQLAGGGDTQYF.